This TCR beta chain was identified in a study of cytomegalovirus exposure and HLA in healthy donors. Overall study context: Researchers found that under 90% of over 350 genotyped donors fell within the Caucasian-associated ancestry cluster.

The primer mix had 60 Vbeta and 13 Jbeta primers. Assay: immunoSEQ multiplex PCR; the TCRdb copy retains only in-frame clones and omits some. The sample has 150,000 to 200,000 clones, roughly 85% seen once. The receptor was isolated from a woman aged 25 to 39 in good health and CMV-seropositive. Sequencing was done on a sample of PBMCs.

CDR3 DNA: TGCGCCAGCAGCGTACTGGTACGGTGGTACGAGCAGTACTTC. Its translation: CASSVLVRWYEQYF. The V call is TRBV4-1, the J call TRBJ2-5; D gene uncertain. The last part of the DNA fits TRBJ2-7 better; the J call may be wrong. Germline lookup yields CDR1 MGHRA and CDR2 YSYEKL. This CDR3 comprises 14 residues.